This T cell receptor beta chain derives from a study of low-dose radiotherapy and immunotherapy resistance in tumors. Overall study context: Cohort 1 was treated with 0.5 Gy per fraction at 2-week intervals, amounting to 6.5 Gy overall. Daily, from cycle 1 day 1 and for four cycles, patients took oral aspirin 300 mg. It was 1 Gy per fraction every two weeks that Cohort 2 received, adding up to 13 Gy over 26 weeks. The regimen for patients comprised intravenous nivolumab 240 mg every two weeks plus intravenous ipilimumab 1 mg/kg every six weeks.

This sample's time point: before trial treatment. Alpha- and beta-chain coverage of first-strand cDNA came from TRAV- and TRBV-specific primers. Using a constant-region primer together with a V-primer adapter, TCRs were subjected to around 20 PCR cycles of amplification. TCRdb used MiXCR to reprocess the reads, holding one entry per CDR3 protein. The sample lists about 64,000 distinct CDR3 sequences; about 30% were seen once. This clonotype was observed at least ten times. CDR3 length equals 13 residues. Trimming shortened V by 8 bases and J by 6 bases, and 14 bases separated the two germline ends. Germline V gene data show CDR1 as MNHEY and CDR2 as SVGEGT.

This TCR derives from a male donor with rectosigmoid adenocarcinoma. V and J are TRBV6-2 or TRBV6-3 and TRBJ2-1; no definite D call. Sequenced material: PBMCs, taken before treatment. The CDR3 is CASGNGNSNEQFF. DNA of the CDR3: TGTGCCAGCGGAAATGGGAACAGCAATGAGCAGTTCTTC.